These 3 T cell receptor beta chains originate from one sample sequenced in a study of Graves' ophthalmopathy and Graves' hyperthyroidism. TCR beta CDR3 amplification used RNA transcripts. The library came from an HTBI-primed first-round RT-PCR and a second-round multiplex PCR. Each CDR3 protein gets one entry after TCRdb re-called the multiplex PCR reads with MiXCR. The table has more than 1,000,000 distinct CDR3 sequences, around a third seen once. The specimen was peripheral blood or thyroid tissue (not recorded which). The receptors here all came from an adult man with Graves' hyperthyroidism.

The CDR3 DNA reads as TGTGCCAGCACCGACACCGGGGCCTCGAACACCGGGGAGCTGTTTTTT. This encodes CASTDTGASNTGELFF. The chain recombines TRBV7-9 with TRBJ2-2; either TRBD1 or TRBD2 may fit D (5 bases each). Germline V gene lookup returns CDR1 SEHNR and CDR2 FQNEAQ (reference sequence). V dropped 7 bases and J dropped 0 bases, with 15 bases sitting between them. The CDR3 runs to 16 residues.

The V gene is TRBV29-1, the J gene TRBJ1-6; D call uncertain. Trimming removed 7 bases at V and 13 bases at J, with 23 bases between. Germline-derived CDR1 and CDR2 are SQVTM and ANQGSEA. This CDR3 has 14 residues. The CDR3 here is CSASGRASNQPLHF. The CDR3 bases are TGCAGCGCGTCCGGGAGGGCAAGCAATCAGCCCCTCCACTTT.

The genes are TRBV30 and TRBJ2-6; no reliable D call. V was shortened by 0 bases and J by 0 bases, with 6 bases between the two germline ends. The CDR3 extends over 15 amino acids. Germline lookup yields CDR1 GTSNPN and CDR2 SVGIG (reference sequence). As DNA, the CDR3 is TGTGCCTGGAGTGTACTTGGCTCTGGGGCCAACGTCCTGACTTTC. Its translation: CAWSVLGSGANVLTF.